Included here is one T cell receptor (beta chain) sequence, with context. Its specificity is unknown. V gave up 3 bases and J gave up 8 bases, with 17 bases separating them. The CDR3 has 14 amino acids. CDR1 and CDR2 (germline): SGDLS, YYNGEE. This entry comes from a study of graft-versus-host responses after intestinal transplantation. Study-wide background: Multivisceral, liver-intestinal, or isolated intestinal transplants were received by the recipients. Every recipient had anti-thymocyte globulin induction and 2 to 4 years of tacrolimus plus steroids. Study conclusions and caveats: Some patients had graft-donor T cell macrochimerism, and their allografts showed high graft-versus-host to host-versus-graft clonal ratios. Detection of GvH clones occurred in recipient marrow, and some had their first appearance in ileum or blood.

Here immunoSEQ multiplex PCR was the method, and the copy in TCRdb shows in-frame clones only, minus some. The table includes more than 65,000 clones, about nine tenths detected once. Specimen: unstimulated CD8+ T cells sorted from spleen or lymph node cells, collected before transplant. The chain has TRBV9 and TRBJ1-2; possibly TRBD1 for D (5 bases). This TCR was recovered from a human donor who was the organ donor for an intestinal transplant. The CDR3 DNA reads TGTGCCAGCAGCGCCCCGACGGACACCCGAGGCTACACCTTC. Protein: CASSAPTDTRGYTF.